Below, 27 T cell receptor beta chains from the same sample are listed, as sequenced in a study of blood T cells in healthy people across ages. A second PCR of about 7 to 12 cycles used a sample-barcoded 5' primer and a J-beta primer mix. TCRdb recomputed calls from the 5' RACE reads with MiXCR, one row per CDR3 protein. The sample yields approximately 600,000 distinct CDR3 sequences, under 70% seen once. The sequenced material came from blood. The receptors were sampled from a man aged 60 to 69 in good health.

This clonotype has only one observation. One end of the junction fails to match germline, which may point to a read error. V usage is TRBV6-5 and J usage is TRBJ1-6; tentatively, D is TRBD1 (5 bases). The germline V gene encodes CDR1 MNHEY and CDR2 SVGAGI. The CDR3 contains 17 residues. The DNA of the CDR3 is TGTGACAGCAGTTACTCGAACAGGCCTTCTTATAATTCACCCCTCCACTTT. Translation gives CDSSYSNRPSYNSPLHF.

The V and J genes are TRBV6-5 and TRBJ1-2, with 8 nucleotides matching TRBD1. Germline V lookup: CDR1 MNHEY, CDR2 SVGAGI. Trimming took 2 bases from V and 2 from J; bases not matched to a gene: 10. The CDR3 is made up of 17 amino acids. For the CDR3, the DNA is TGTGCCAGCAGTTACACTGGACAGGGTGCCTTCAACTATGGCTACACCTTC. Protein sequence: CASSYTGQGAFNYGYTF.

This clonotype occurred once. A much larger clone differs by one base, so this may be a read error. The V gene is TRBV5-8, the J gene TRBJ2-2; tentative D call: TRBD2 (6 bases). The germline V gene has CDR1 SGHTS and CDR2 YDEGEE. V gave up 3 bases and J gave up 3 bases, with 12 bases separating them. This CDR3 region has 15 residues. CDR3: CASSWRGADTGELFF. In DNA, the CDR3 is TGTGCCAGCAGCTGGCGGGGTGCGGACACCGGGGAGCTGTTTTTT. Full variable domain (outside the CDR3, taken from reference TRBV5-8 and TRBJ2-2): EAGVTQSPTHLIKTRGQQATLRCSPISGHTSVYWYQQALGLGLQFLLWYDEGEERNRGNFPPRFSGRQFPNYSSELNVNALELEDSALYLCASSWRGADTGELFFGEGSRLTVL.

The chain joins TRBV5-1 to TRBJ2-3; D remains ambiguous. Germline V CDR1 and CDR2: SGHRS, YFSETQ. CDR3 length: 13 amino acids. Trimming pared 0 bases from V and 6 bases from J, leaving 8 bases between. The CDR3 here is CASSLEAVDTQYF. DNA of the CDR3: TGCGCCAGCAGCTTGGAAGCAGTGGATACGCAGTATTTT. Combining the CDR3 with reference TRBV5-1 and TRBJ2-3 gives the whole variable domain KAGVTQTPRYLIKTRGQQVTLSCSPISGHRSVSWYQQTPGQGLQFLFEYFSETQRNKGNFPGRFSGRQFSNSRSEMNVSTLELGDSALYLCASSLEAVDTQYFGPGTRLTVL.

The rearrangement uses TRBV12-3 or TRBV12-4 and TRBJ1-1; D uncertain. The ends were cut back, 5 bases at V and 0 bases at J, with 13 bases in the middle. The CDR3 runs to 15 residues. CDR3 sequence (DNA): TGTGCCAGCAGTCCCCGAGGAATGATGAACACTGAAGCTTTCTTT. Protein sequence: CASSPRGMMNTEAFF.

This chain uses TRBV28 with TRBJ1-6; no clear D gene. The V end was cut by 6 bases, the J end by 6 bases, with 15 bases between. CDR1 MDHEN and CDR2 SYDVKM come from the germline V gene. The length of the CDR3 is 15 residues. CDR3: CASRSRAALNSPLHF. The CDR3 nucleotides are TGTGCCAGCAGATCGAGGGCGGCTCTTAATTCACCCCTCCACTTT. The full variable domain, completed using reference TRBV28 and TRBJ1-6, is DVKVTQSSRYLVKRTGEKVFLECVQDMDHENMFWYRQDPGLGLRLIYFSYDVKMKEKGDIPEGYSVSREKKERFSLILESASTNQTSMYLCASRSRAALNSPLHFGNGTRLTVT.

The chain carries TRBV29-1 and TRBJ2-7; 10 bases match TRBD2. Trimming at V came to 4 bases and at J to 5 bases, leaving 8 bases not matched to a gene. CDR3 length: 14 amino acids. Germline V lookup: CDR1 SQVTM, CDR2 ANQGSEA. CDR3 residues: CSVVQRGGLNEQYF. CDR3 sequence (DNA): TGCAGCGTTGTACAGCGGGGGGGCCTCAACGAGCAGTACTTC.

To note about this clonotype: Because the CDR3's place on the DNA is in doubt, the DNA is left out and the CDR3 is given as listed by TCRdb. The V gene is TRBV9, the J gene TRBJ1-2. 21 amino acids form the CDR3, both terminal residues included. Germline V gene data show CDR1 as SGDLS and CDR2 as YYNGEE. CDR3 residues: CASSPRTSGGGTDTQYFGYTF.

This chain links TRBV3-1 with TRBJ2-1; D gene ambiguous. V was shortened by 2 bases and J by 1 base, with 12 bases between the two germline ends. Germline V lookup: CDR1 LGHDT, CDR2 YNNKEL (reference sequence). The CDR3 totals 16 residues. Here the CDR3 DNA reads TGTGCCAGCAGCCAACTTGAGCCCCCGTCCTACAATGAGCAGTTCTTC. It encodes CASSQLEPPSYNEQFF.

This clonotype showed up just a few times. J is TRBJ2-1 and V is TRBV29-1; D may be TRBD1 (6 bases). Trimming stripped 5 bases from V and 2 bases from J, with 10 bases between. This CDR3 comprises 13 residues. The germline gives CDR1 SQVTM, CDR2 ANQGSEA. CDR3 sequence (DNA): TGCAGCGTTAGGAGGACAGCCTACAATGAGCAGTTCTTC. Protein sequence: CSVRRTAYNEQFF.

This clonotype has only one observation. This may stem from a read error, because a much larger clone lies one nucleotide away. The V call is TRBV7-9, the J call TRBJ2-3; D remains unclear. In germline, CDR1 is SEHNR, CDR2 FQNEAQ (reference sequence). The CDR3 spans 11 residues. CDR3 nucleotide sequence: TGTGCCAACAGCTTCACAGATACGCAGTATTTT. It specifies CANSFTDTQYF.

This rearrangement joins TRBV7-9 to TRBJ2-4; a weak D match, TRBD1 (7 bases). The J call is doubtful: the DNA matches TRBJ2-7 better. The CDR3 length is 14 residues. The germline gives CDR1 SEHNR, CDR2 FQNEAQ (reference sequence). CDR3: CASSLARGQTEQYF. CDR3 in DNA: TGTGCCAGCAGCTTAGCGCGGGGACAGACCGAGCAGTACTTC.

The chain couples TRBV12-3 or TRBV12-4 to TRBJ2-4; 10 bases fit TRBD2. The CDR3 has 13 residues. Trimming removed 4 bases from V and 10 bases from J; junction bases left unmatched: 4. Here the CDR3 reads CASSSPGLAIQYF. In DNA, the CDR3 is TGTGCCAGCAGTTCCCCGGGACTAGCGATTCAGTACTTC.

The gene calls are TRBV7-2 and TRBJ1-1; D is ambiguous. The CDR3 spans 15 residues. V lost 1 base to trimming and J lost 1 base, with 10 bases between them. Germline values: CDR1 SGHTA, CDR2 FQGNSA. The CDR3 bases are TGTGCCAGCAGCTTAGACATTCGTAGGAACACTGAAGCTTTCTTT. Translated: CASSLDIRRNTEAFF.

This clonotype has just a few counts. This chain uses TRBV29-1 with TRBJ2-5; TRBD1 matches at 8 bases. The CDR3 runs 12 residues. Germline loops: CDR1 SQVTM, CDR2 ANQGSEA. V lost 5 bases, J lost 4 bases, and 3 bases stayed unmatched. The chain's CDR3 is CSVPGQGETQYF. DNA for the CDR3: TGCAGCGTTCCTGGACAGGGAGAGACCCAGTACTTC.

A note on this clonotype: One end of the junction is discordant with germline, which a read error may explain. This sequence joins TRBV10-1 and TRBJ1-1; perhaps TRBD1 as D (5 bases). The CDR3 is made up of 13 amino acids. The V gene's germline CDR1 is WNHNN and CDR2 SYGVQD (reference sequence). The CDR3 DNA is TGCGCCGGCAGTGCCCAGGGGAACACTGAAGCTTTCTTT. This encodes CAGSAQGNTEAFF.

The rearrangement uses TRBV6-6 and TRBJ2-7; D might be TRBD1 (6 bases). This CDR3 has 14 amino acids. Germline V gene data show CDR1 as MNHNY and CDR2 as SVGAGI (reference sequence). The germline V and J ends were trimmed by 6 bases and 4 bases, with 16 bases remaining between them. CDR3 sequence: CASSRTRGSYEQYF. In nucleotides, the CDR3 is TGTGCCAGCAGCCGCACCAGGGGCTCTTACGAGCAGTACTTC.

This clonotype showed up just a few times. The V gene is TRBV20-1, the J gene TRBJ1-2, with a weak D call TRBD1 (5 bases). V was shortened by 3 bases and J by 7 bases, with 18 bases between the two germline ends. The CDR3 consists of 14 residues. Germline V gives CDR1 DFQATT, CDR2 SNEGSKA (reference sequence). The CDR3 region is CSASRFGRESGYTF. The CDR3 DNA is TGCAGTGCTAGTCGGTTCGGCAGGGAGAGTGGCTACACCTTC.

This clonotype was detected only a few times. The chain has TRBV7-2 and TRBJ2-1, with 10 bases aligning to TRBD1. CDR1 and CDR2 (germline): SGHTA, FQGNSA. This CDR3 has 18 amino acids. Germline trimming cut 1 base from V and 5 bases from J; bases unmatched to any gene: 11. Written as DNA, the CDR3 is TGTGCCAGCAGCTTAGGGTGGAGGGACAGGGGACCCAACAATGAGCAGTTCTTC. Translating gives CASSLGWRDRGPNNEQFF.

There are many counts of this clonotype. V and J are TRBV11-2 and TRBJ2-1, with 8 positions matching TRBD1. This CDR3 has 14 residues. V lost 4 bases to trimming and J lost 5 bases; unmatched junction nucleotides: 4. Per the germline V gene, CDR1 is SGHAT and CDR2 is FQNNGV. CDR3 amino acids: CASSSPGGHNEQFF. CDR3 DNA sequence: TGTGCCAGCAGCTCCCCAGGGGGCCACAATGAGCAGTTCTTC.

In this sample, this clonotype turned up a few times. J is TRBJ2-6 and V is TRBV12-3 or TRBV12-4; 7 bases are a match to TRBD2. V trimming: 5 bases; J trimming: 3 bases; junction bases outside the gene matches: 4. This CDR3 region has 15 residues. CDR3 coding DNA: TGTGCCAGCAGTGAAAGCGGGGTTGGGGCCAACGTCCTGACTTTC. Translated: CASSESGVGANVLTF.

This chain uses TRBV24-1 with TRBJ1-5; 7 positions match TRBD1. The CDR3 runs 13 residues. In germline, CDR1 is KGHDR, CDR2 SFDVKD. Trimming cost V 7 bases and J 6 bases; bases outside gene matches: 5. CDR3 sequence: CATSQTGPQPQHF. CDR3 nucleotides: TGTGCCACCAGCCAGACAGGGCCTCAGCCCCAGCATTTT.

The rearrangement links TRBV10-3 to TRBJ2-3; no clear D gene. Deletions cut 6 bases from V and 4 bases from J, with 11 bases between. The CDR3 is 13 residues long. Germline V gives CDR1 ENHRY, CDR2 SYGVKD. CDR3: CAISLRLADTQYF. The CDR3 region has the DNA TGTGCCATCAGCCTCCGACTGGCAGATACGCAGTATTTT.

The chain couples TRBV28 to TRBJ2-7; D could derive from TRBD1 or TRBD2 (5 bases each). This CDR3 spans 15 amino acids. The V gene lost 5 bases and the J gene lost 0 bases, with 14 bases spanning the gap. Germline V gives CDR1 MDHEN, CDR2 SYDVKM. CDR3 coding DNA: TGTGCCAGCAGTGCCGGGGCCCTTACCTCCTACGAGCAGTACTTC. It specifies CASSAGALTSYEQYF.

The rearrangement links TRBV28 to TRBJ2-3; a possible D gene is TRBD1 (6 bases). Germline V gene lookup returns CDR1 MDHEN and CDR2 SYDVKM. Deletions cut 2 bases from V and 3 bases from J, with 9 bases between. The CDR3 totals 14 residues. The CDR3 DNA reads TGTGCCAGCAGTTTAACAGGGAGAACAGATACGCAGTATTTT. This encodes CASSLTGRTDTQYF.

The chain combines TRBV7-2 with TRBJ2-7, with 8 nucleotides matching TRBD1. There are 15 residues in the CDR3. Germline V gives CDR1 SGHTA, CDR2 FQGNSA. V dropped 6 bases and J dropped 3; count of bases not matched to a gene: 10. CDR3 in amino acids: CASRNGQGLVYEQYF. The DNA for the CDR3 is TGTGCCAGCAGAAACGGACAGGGTCTAGTCTACGAGCAGTACTTC.

This clonotype appeared a single time. The rearrangement joins TRBV5-6 to TRBJ2-1, with D possibly matching TRBD1 (5 bases). V was cut by 1 base and J by 3 bases, with 11 bases left in between. This CDR3 contains 15 residues. Germline CDR1 reads SGHDT; CDR2 reads YYEEEE. The CDR3 coding sequence is TGTGCCAGCAGCTTGAGGCCAGGGCTCTACAATGAGCAGTTCTTC. Translation: CASSLRPGLYNEQFF.